Presented here are 28 T cell receptor beta chains from one specimen sequenced in a study of PD-1 blockade in classical Hodgkin lymphoma. Every patient was affected by relapse after autologous stem cell transplantation, while exposure to brentuximab vedotin was not uniform. Clones were read by immunoSEQ multiplex PCR, and TCRdb kept only the in-frame ones, dropping some. The table lists tens of thousands of clones, over 70% of them singletons. This specimen consisted of peripheral blood mononuclear cells (PBMCs), obtained before the second cycle of nivolumab. The receptors stem from a human donor with classical Hodgkin lymphoma.

The chain is built from TRBV30 and TRBJ1-6; 12 bases are shared with TRBD1. Germline CDR1 is GTSNPN and CDR2 is SVGIG (reference sequence). The CDR3 extends over 15 amino acids. Unmatched junction bases numbered 4, after V lost 5 bases and J lost 5 bases. The CDR3 DNA is TGTGCCTGGGGGACAGGGGGCCTTGATAATTCACCCCTCCACTTT. Translating it yields CAWGTGGLDNSPLHF.

The chain is built from TRBV7-2 and TRBJ2-3; D is possibly TRBD2 (7 bases). This CDR3 comprises 14 residues. The V and J ends lost 6 bases and 3 bases respectively, with 13 bases between them. Germline assignment: CDR1 SGHTA and CDR2 FQGNSA. The CDR3 nucleotides read TGTGCCAGCAGACCGGGGGGCACAACAGATACGCAGTATTTT. This sequence encodes CASRPGGTTDTQYF.

This chain uses TRBV7-9 with TRBJ2-1; TRBD2 aligns across 12 bases. V shed 8 bases, J shed 6 bases, and the junction held 11 bases outside the gene matches. Germline CDR1 is SEHNR and CDR2 is FQNEAQ (reference sequence). The length of the CDR3 is 16 residues. The CDR3 loop reads CASAGLAGYFANEQFF. The CDR3 bases are TGTGCCAGCGCCGGACTAGCGGGATATTTCGCCAATGAGCAGTTCTTC.

This rearrangement joins TRBV16 to TRBJ1-1; D unclear. V was clipped by 0 bases and J by 2 bases, with 10 bases between them. Germline V gene data show CDR1 as KGHSY and CDR2 as FQNENV. The CDR3 length is 15 residues. The CDR3 loop is CASSQSRSGNTEAFF. The CDR3 coding sequence is TGTGCCAGCAGCCAATCGCGGTCGGGTAACACTGAAGCTTTCTTT.

J is TRBJ2-1 and V is TRBV7-7; 8 bases align to TRBD2. Germline V gene data show CDR1 as SSHAT and CDR2 as FNYEAQ (reference sequence). This CDR3 is built from 12 residues. The CDR3 coding sequence is TGTGCTCCCGGACGGGAGGGCCACGAGCAGTTCTTC. Protein product: CAPGREGHEQFF.

This clone showed up just a few times. The gene calls are TRBV5-6 and TRBJ2-3, with TRBD2 identical over 8 bases. The CDR3 extends over 15 amino acids. Germline loops: CDR1 SGHDT, CDR2 YYEEEE. Trimming at V came to 2 bases and at J to 3 bases, leaving 5 bases not matched to a gene. For the CDR3, the DNA is TGTGCCAGCAGCTTTGTTACTAGCGGAACAGATACGCAGTATTTT. This sequence encodes CASSFVTSGTDTQYF.

The V gene is TRBV6-1, the J gene TRBJ2-7; the D gene could be TRBD1 or TRBD2 (5 bases each). V gave up 5 bases and J gave up 2 bases, with 13 bases separating them. Germline V gene lookup returns CDR1 MNHNS and CDR2 SASEGT. This CDR3 is built from 14 residues. The DNA for the CDR3 is TGTGCCAGCAGTCGCCGGGACCGCACCTACGAGCAGTACTTC. This codes for CASSRRDRTYEQYF.

The J gene is TRBJ2-4, the V gene TRBV4-1, with 12 bases identical to TRBD2. This CDR3 contains 20 residues. Germline V lookup: CDR1 MGHRA, CDR2 YSYEKL. The J segment lost 0 bases and the V segment lost 1 base, leaving 10 bases of the junction unmatched. The CDR3 DNA follows: TGCGCCAGCAGCCAAGCCTCCGGGACTAGCGGGCCCCTAGCCAAAAACATTCAGTACTTC. Protein: CASSQASGTSGPLAKNIQYF.

This chain connects TRBV12-1 to TRBJ1-5; the DNA was not used to check the table's D call, TRBD1. TRBV12-1 counts as a pseudogene. The CDR3 sequence is 18 residues long. Here the CDR3 DNA reads TGTGCCAGCAGCTTTGAAGGGGCCGGGTTCTATTCTAATCAGCCCCAGCATTTT. Residues: CASSFEGAGFYSNQPQHF.

This clone came up once. The V gene is TRBV19, the J gene TRBJ1-5, with D hard to call. The V end lost 5 bases, the J end lost 6 bases, and 17 bases lay between the germline ends. The germline V gene encodes CDR1 LNHDA and CDR2 SQIVND (reference sequence). CDR3 length equals 15 residues. The CDR3: CASSWIPSLGQPQHF. Here the CDR3 DNA reads TGTGCCAGTAGTTGGATCCCTTCCTTGGGTCAGCCCCAGCATTTT. The entire variable domain, with the rest obtained from reference TRBV19 and TRBJ1-5, is as follows: DGGITQSPKYLFRKEGQNVTLSCEQNLNHDAMYWYRQDPGQGLRLIYYSQIVNDFQKGDIAEGYSVSREKKESFPLTVTSAQKNPTAFYLCASSWIPSLGQPQHFGDGTRLSIL.

In DNA, the CDR3 is TGTGCTAGTGCCAGTCCAGGGTTCTTATGTCAGCCCCAGCATTTT. Amino acid sequence: CASASPGFLCQPQHF. The rearrangement links TRBV12-5 to TRBJ1-5, with a possible D match to TRBD1 (5 bases). This CDR3 region has 15 residues. Germline values: CDR1 LGHNT, CDR2 FRNRAP. V gave up 7 bases and J gave up 6 bases, with 19 bases separating them.

The rearrangement links TRBV5-1 to TRBJ2-5; no reliable D call. This CDR3 comprises 11 residues. CDR1 is SGHRS, CDR2 YFSETQ, per germline. V dropped 0 bases and J dropped 4 bases, with 1 base sitting between them. Written as DNA, the CDR3 is TGCGCCAGCAGCTTGGCAGAGACCCAGTACTTC. Encoded protein: CASSLAETQYF.

The chain couples TRBV30 to TRBJ2-2; D gene unclear. V was shortened by 0 bases and J by 5 bases, with 7 bases between the two germline ends. This CDR3 region has 13 residues. Germline assignment: CDR1 GTSNPN and CDR2 SVGIG (reference sequence). Here the CDR3 reads CAWSVLETGELFF. The CDR3 DNA sequence: TGTGCCTGGAGTGTACTGGAGACCGGGGAGCTGTTTTTT.

This clone showed up just once. Other DNA sequences from this sample encode an identical CDR3 as well. The V gene is TRBV5-1, the J gene TRBJ2-2; the D is unclear. The CDR3 is made up of 12 amino acids. Trimming took 0 bases from V and 8 from J, leaving 5 bases between them. CDR1 and CDR2 (germline): SGHRS, YFSETQ. This CDR3 is CASSLAGGELFF. In DNA form, the CDR3 reads TGCGCCAGCAGCTTGGCCGGTGGGGAGCTGTTTTTT.

The V and J genes are TRBV27 and TRBJ2-1; D is perhaps TRBD2 (6 bases). CDR1 and CDR2 from the germline V gene are MNHEY and SMNVEV (reference sequence). CDR3 length: 14 residues. V shed 2 bases and J shed 5 bases, with 10 bases lying between them. The CDR3 loop reads CASSLVRGNNEQFF. CDR3 DNA sequence: TGTGCCAGCAGTTTAGTTCGCGGGAACAATGAGCAGTTCTTC.

V is TRBV7-8 and J is TRBJ2-3, with 16 nucleotides matching TRBD2. Germline CDR1 is SGHVS and CDR2 is FQNEAQ. V was pared by 1 base and J by 4 bases, with 5 bases of the junction left unmatched. The CDR3 is 18 residues long. CDR3 in amino acids: CASSLVGLAGGYADTQYF. The CDR3 nucleotides are TGTGCCAGCAGCTTAGTGGGACTAGCGGGAGGGTACGCAGATACGCAGTATTTT.

The rearrangement uses TRBV27 and TRBJ2-7; the D is unclear. This CDR3 is built from 15 residues. Germline V lookup: CDR1 MNHEY, CDR2 SMNVEV (reference sequence). V was clipped by 6 bases and J by 8 bases, with 23 bases between them. The CDR3 DNA follows: TGTGCCAGCAGAACTAACCGGGCCTCAGTGCTCCAGCAGTACTTC. Its translation is CASRTNRASVLQQYF.

This rearrangement joins TRBV5-5 to TRBJ1-4; 7 bases align to TRBD1. V was clipped by 4 bases and J by 8 bases; unmatched bases: 8. Germline CDR1 is SGHKS and CDR2 is YYEKEE (reference sequence). The CDR3 is 14 residues long. The CDR3 sequence is CASSPTGLYEKLFF. The CDR3 coding sequence is TGTGCCAGCAGCCCGACAGGGCTTTACGAAAAACTGTTTTTT.

This chain joins TRBV18 and TRBJ2-3; D is unresolved. The V end was cut by 4 bases, the J end by 3 bases, with 11 bases between. This CDR3 is 14 amino acids long. Germline CDR1 is KGHSH and CDR2 is LQKENI. The CDR3 DNA sequence: TGTGCCAGCTCACAATCTTTAGATACAGATACGCAGTATTTT. It encodes CASSQSLDTDTQYF.

This chain links TRBV5-1 with TRBJ1-1; D possibly corresponds to TRBD1 (6 bases). The CDR3 has 13 residues. Germline V gives CDR1 SGHRS, CDR2 YFSETQ. Trimming pared 3 bases from V and 8 bases from J, leaving 14 bases between. The CDR3 coding sequence is TGCGCCAGCAGCTCCCGGGACATACAAGAAGCTTTCTTT. Translated, it gives CASSSRDIQEAFF.

V is TRBV5-1 and J is TRBJ1-1; 9 nucleotides align to TRBD1. Germline lookup yields CDR1 SGHRS and CDR2 YFSETQ. V gave up 6 bases and J gave up 4 bases; unmatched junction bases: 10. The CDR3 sequence is 15 residues long. CDR3 sequence reads: CASNVFGQGSTEAFF. CDR3 DNA sequence: TGCGCCAGCAACGTATTCGGACAGGGGAGCACTGAAGCTTTCTTT.

This CDR3 is CASSSRLAGVLKDTQYF. DNA of the CDR3: TGCGCCAGCAGCTCACGACTAGCGGGAGTGCTGAAAGATACGCAGTATTTT. This chain joins TRBV5-1 and TRBJ2-3; TRBD2 matches at 12 bases. The V gene's germline CDR1 is SGHRS and CDR2 YFSETQ. Trimming cost V 3 bases and J 5 bases; bases outside gene matches: 10. This CDR3 has 17 residues.

The rearrangement links TRBV6-5 to TRBJ2-7, with TRBD2 matching over 14 bases. Per germline, CDR1 MNHEY and CDR2 SVGAGI. This CDR3 contains 14 residues. With V trimmed by 6 bases and J by 5 bases, 3 bases remained unmatched. This chain's CDR3 is CASRTSGRAHEQYF. The CDR3 nucleotides read TGTGCCAGCAGGACTAGCGGGAGGGCCCACGAGCAGTACTTC.

This clone was recorded only once. The chain carries TRBV6-5 and TRBJ2-7; D perhaps matches TRBD2 (6 bases). Trimming removed 6 bases from V and 6 bases from J, with 18 bases in between. The germline gives CDR1 MNHEY, CDR2 SVGAGI. CDR3 length: 14 residues. Written as DNA, the CDR3 is TGTGCCAGCAGCCCCCGGGGGTGGAGGGGCGAGCAGTACTTC. As protein: CASSPRGWRGEQYF.

The chain is built from TRBV18 and TRBJ1-2; D may be TRBD1 (5 bases). Trimming removed 3 bases from V and 8 bases from J, with 13 bases in between. CDR1 and CDR2 (germline): KGHSH, LQKENI. The CDR3 runs 13 residues. This chain's CDR3 is CASSPAGGGGYTF. For the CDR3, the DNA is TGTGCCAGCTCACCTGCGGGGGGAGGCGGCTACACCTTC.

This clone was counted once. Compared with germline, one end of the junction differs, possibly owing to a read error. This rearrangement joins TRBV27 to TRBJ2-1; tentatively, D is TRBD2 (5 bases). From germline, CDR1 is MNHEY and CDR2 SMNVEV (reference sequence). The CDR3 length is 16 residues. The CDR3 DNA reads as TGTGCCAGCAGTCACCTCCGGACTCGCTCCCACAATGAGCAGTTCTTC. Translated, it gives CASSHLRTRSHNEQFF.

This clone is a singleton in its sample. This chain uses TRBV28 with TRBJ2-1; 8 nucleotides line up with TRBD2. V shed 6 bases and J 4 bases; nucleotides not matched to a gene: 11. Germline V gene data show CDR1 as MDHEN and CDR2 as SYDVKM. The CDR3 has 16 residues. In DNA, the CDR3 is TGTGCCAGCAGCCCCCACGTACTAGCGGTGTACAATGAGCAGTTCTTC. Protein sequence: CASSPHVLAVYNEQFF.

The V call is TRBV30, the J call TRBJ2-7; the match to TRBD2 covers 12 bases. This CDR3 has 13 residues. V dropped 7 bases and J dropped 4; count of bases not matched to a gene: 5. In germline, CDR1 is GTSNPN, CDR2 SVGIG (reference sequence). The chain's CDR3 is CASRLAGVYEQYF. As DNA, the CDR3 is TGTGCCTCTAGACTAGCGGGAGTATACGAGCAGTACTTC.